These 25 T cell receptor beta chains came from one sample sequenced in a study of blood T cell repertoires in COVID-19. TCRdb's copy holds only in-frame clones and misses some; the assay was immunoSEQ multiplex PCR. The sample records about 400,000 clones, 88% being singletons. Sequenced sample: PBMCs or T cells enriched from blood (not recorded which). These receptors were obtained from a middle-aged woman with acute COVID-19.

The V and J genes are TRBV6-6 and TRBJ1-1; tentative D call: TRBD1 (5 bases). This CDR3 comprises 13 residues. V gave up 8 bases and J gave up 4 bases, with 14 bases separating them. Germline assignment: CDR1 MNHNY and CDR2 SVGAGI (reference sequence). The CDR3 nucleotides read TGTGCCAGCGGGATAGGGGAAAGCACTGAAGCTTTCTTT. It yields the protein CASGIGESTEAFF.

The chain uses TRBV19 and TRBJ1-2; 7 nucleotides match TRBD1. Trimming removed 3 bases from V and 6 bases from J; junction bases left unmatched: 13. The CDR3 consists of 16 residues. Looked up from germline, CDR1 is LNHDA and CDR2 is SQIVND (reference sequence). Here the CDR3 reads CASSIRRNRGTDGYTF. Written as DNA, the CDR3 is TGTGCCAGTAGTATCAGACGGAACAGGGGCACCGATGGCTACACCTTC.

This chain links TRBV30 with TRBJ2-1; 9 nucleotides line up with TRBD1. CDR1 is GTSNPN, CDR2 SVGIG, per germline (reference sequence). The CDR3 covers 15 residues. The junction had 7 bases not matched to a gene; V was cut back by 0 bases and J by 7 bases. The CDR3 nucleotides are TGTGCCTGGAGTGTATCCGGGACAGGGCCGAATGAGCAGTTCTTC. Amino acid sequence: CAWSVSGTGPNEQFF.

The chain combines TRBV2 with TRBJ2-2, with 8 bases that match TRBD1. Per the germline V gene, CDR1 is SNHLY and CDR2 is FYNNEI. V dropped 4 bases and J dropped 5; count of bases not matched to a gene: 9. The CDR3 spans 16 residues. Here the CDR3 reads CASSVVGQGLTGELFF. The DNA for the CDR3 is TGTGCCAGCAGTGTGGTCGGACAGGGATTAACCGGGGAGCTGTTTTTT.

CDR3 DNA sequence: TGCGCCAGCAGCCAGACCGCTGGAGCGGGGGGAGAGACCCAGTACTTC. Residues: CASSQTAGAGGETQYF. V and J are TRBV5-1 and TRBJ2-5, with TRBD2 identical over 9 bases. The CDR3 consists of 16 residues. Germline V CDR1 and CDR2: SGHRS, YFSETQ. J gave up 4 bases and V 4 bases, and 11 bases lay outside the gene matches.

The J gene is TRBJ2-3, the V gene TRBV10-2, with 12 bases matching TRBD2. Germline trimming cut 7 bases from V and 4 bases from J; bases unmatched to any gene: 3. The germline CDR1 and CDR2 sequences are WSHSY and SAAADI. The CDR3 has 14 residues. The CDR3 protein is CASMLAGGPDTQYF. The CDR3 DNA is TGCGCCAGCATGCTAGCGGGGGGGCCAGATACGCAGTATTTT.

The chain carries TRBV30 and TRBJ1-2, with D perhaps TRBD1 (5 bases). Germline values: CDR1 GTSNPN, CDR2 SVGIG (reference sequence). The CDR3 contains 11 residues. Between the trimmed V and J ends, which lost 2 bases and 10 bases, there was a span of 11 bases. CDR3 amino acids: CAWSIGGVYTF. The CDR3 DNA is TGTGCCTGGAGTATCGGGGGAGTCTACACCTTC.

The chain couples TRBV24-1 to TRBJ1-2; unclear D gene. The germline CDR1 and CDR2 sequences are KGHDR and SFDVKD. This CDR3 is built from 11 residues. The V gene lost 9 bases and the J gene lost 9 bases, with 13 bases spanning the gap. CDR3: CATRSECSYTF. As DNA, the CDR3 is TGTGCCACCCGATCTGAGTGTAGCTACACCTTC.

This clone was counted once. The CDR3 here is CASRSGQRTIYF. For the CDR3, the DNA is TGCGCCAGTAGAAGTGGGCAACGCACCATATATTTT. The V and J genes are TRBV4-1 and TRBJ1-3; D unclear. Germline CDR1 is MGHRA and CDR2 is YSYEKL. The CDR3 length is 12 residues. Between the trimmed V and J ends, which lost 9 bases and 9 bases, there was a span of 15 bases.

This sequence joins TRBV6-2 or TRBV6-3 and TRBJ2-2; the D gene is possibly TRBD1 (5 bases). The germline gives CDR1 MNHEY, CDR2 SVGEGT. V lost 4 bases and J 7 bases, leaving 16 bases between the germline ends. The CDR3 consists of 15 residues. The chain's CDR3 is CASSSIRGKVGELFF. In nucleotides, the CDR3 is TGTGCCAGCAGTTCAATTAGGGGAAAGGTCGGGGAGCTGTTTTTT.

This clone was observed a few times. V and J are TRBV4-1 and TRBJ1-3; D not resolved. Germline V gene data show CDR1 as MGHRA and CDR2 as YSYEKL. There are 16 residues in the CDR3. The V and J ends lost 0 bases and 2 bases respectively, with 11 bases between them. The CDR3 here is CASSQDLSGTGNTIYF. The CDR3 DNA reads TGCGCCAGCAGCCAAGATCTAAGCGGCACTGGAAACACCATATATTTT.

This clone was counted a single time. The gene calls are TRBV11-2 and TRBJ1-6, with 7 bases identical to TRBD1. This CDR3 spans 18 amino acids. Germline V gives CDR1 SGHAT, CDR2 FQNNGV. V was pared by 1 base and J by 7 bases, with 13 bases of the junction left unmatched. In DNA form, the CDR3 reads TGTGCCAGCAGCTTAGGTGCTTTTGGGGCAGGGGGGAATTCACCCCTCCACTTT. Protein: CASSLGAFGAGGNSPLHF.

This chain connects TRBV30 to TRBJ2-1, with TRBD2 matching over 8 bases. CDR1 and CDR2 (germline): GTSNPN, SVGIG (reference sequence). There are 15 residues in the CDR3. Losses at the gene ends were 0 bases for V and 3 bases for J; bases not matched to a gene: 4. The CDR3 reads CAWSVGGGIYNEQFF. The CDR3 region has the DNA TGTGCCTGGAGTGTGGGCGGGGGGATCTACAATGAGCAGTTCTTC.

This chain connects TRBV7-2 to TRBJ1-2; 9 bases map to TRBD1. Germline CDR1 SGHTA, CDR2 FQGNSA. CDR3 length: 14 amino acids. V lost 1 base and J lost 8; bases outside the gene matches: 5. The chain's CDR3 is CASSLERTGVGYTF. CDR3 DNA: TGTGCCAGCAGCTTAGAACGGACAGGGGTGGGCTACACCTTC.

This chain uses TRBV19 with TRBJ1-2, with D uncertain. The V gene lost 7 bases and the J gene lost 0 bases, with 9 bases spanning the gap. The CDR3 runs to 13 residues. Germline V gives CDR1 LNHDA, CDR2 SQIVND (reference sequence). The CDR3 is CASNINSNYGYTF. CDR3 coding DNA: TGTGCCAGTAACATAAATTCTAACTATGGCTACACCTTC.

The CDR3 loop reads CSARSQGGEYF. For the CDR3, the DNA is TGCAGTGCTAGGAGTCAGGGGGGAGAGTACTTC. The J gene is TRBJ2-7, the V gene TRBV20-1; weak D call: TRBD1 (7 bases). The germline V gene has CDR1 DFQATT and CDR2 SNEGSKA (reference sequence). The germline V and J ends were trimmed by 3 bases and 11 bases, with 14 bases remaining between them. The CDR3 consists of 11 residues.

The gene calls are TRBV6-5 and TRBJ1-2, with D possibly TRBD1 on 5 matching bases. Trimming took off 6 bases at V and 3 bases at J, with 14 bases between the two ends. The CDR3 consists of 14 residues. Germline V lookup: CDR1 MNHEY, CDR2 SVGAGI. CDR3 DNA: TGTGCCAGCAGACCACAGGAGATTCACTATGGCTACACCTTC. It translates to CASRPQEIHYGYTF.

The V gene is TRBV6-5, the J gene TRBJ2-3; D gene uncertain. The germline CDR1 and CDR2 sequences are MNHEY and SVGAGI. Trimming pared 5 bases from V and 4 bases from J, leaving 7 bases between. This CDR3 comprises 12 residues. The CDR3 DNA is TGTGCCAGCAGTCCAGGCTCAGATACGCAGTATTTT. Protein product: CASSPGSDTQYF.

The gene calls are TRBV30 and TRBJ1-5, with TRBD1 matching over 7 bases. CDR3 length: 14 residues. The trim removed 0 bases at V and 2 bases at J, leaving 1 base unmatched. Germline loops: CDR1 GTSNPN, CDR2 SVGIG (reference sequence). The DNA of the CDR3 is TGTGCCTGGAGTGTAGACAGGGGCAATCAGCCCCAGCATTTT. This codes for CAWSVDRGNQPQHF.

The chain combines TRBV19 with TRBJ1-6; D is undetermined. The CDR3 is 14 residues long. The germline V gene encodes CDR1 LNHDA and CDR2 SQIVND (reference sequence). V lost 6 bases and J lost 2, with 8 bases in between. CDR3 loop: CASRGVPYNSPLHF. For the CDR3, the DNA is TGTGCCAGTAGAGGAGTGCCCTATAATTCACCCCTCCACTTT.

The rearrangement links TRBV11-2 to TRBJ2-4; a possible D gene is TRBD2 (5 bases). The CDR3 has 15 residues. Deletions cut 5 bases from V and 1 base from J, with 12 bases between. CDR1 is SGHAT, CDR2 FQNNGV, per germline. The CDR3 bases are TGTGCCAGCAGCCCTCATCCGGGGGCCAAAAACATTCAGTACTTC. Protein: CASSPHPGAKNIQYF.

The chain employs TRBV5-1 and TRBJ1-1; possibly TRBD1 for D (5 bases). The CDR3 is 16 amino acids. V was pared by 4 bases and J by 3 bases, with 19 bases between. In germline, CDR1 is SGHRS, CDR2 YFSETQ. CDR3 in amino acids: CASSLGRRDLDTEAFF. The DNA of the CDR3 is TGCGCCAGCAGCCTGGGACGCCGGGATTTGGACACTGAAGCTTTCTTT.

This rearrangement joins TRBV18 to TRBJ1-5, with 12 bases that match TRBD1. Trimming at V came to 5 bases and at J to 2 bases, leaving 16 bases not matched to a gene. This CDR3 is built from 20 residues. Germline CDR1 reads KGHSH; CDR2 reads LQKENI. CDR3 bases: TGTGCCAGCTCAATGTTTATGGGGACAGGGGGCATCCAAGGCAATCAGCCCCAGCATTTT. Its protein is CASSMFMGTGGIQGNQPQHF.

The chain recombines TRBV19 with TRBJ1-5, with 7 bases aligning to TRBD1. V gave up 4 bases and J gave up 5 bases; unmatched junction bases: 5. The CDR3 totals 14 residues. CDR1 and CDR2 from the germline V gene are LNHDA and SQIVND (reference sequence). CDR3 bases: TGTGCCAGTAGTAGGACAGGCGCACATCAGCCCCAGCATTTT. Amino acids: CASSRTGAHQPQHF.

This chain uses TRBV24-1 with TRBJ1-5, with 7 bases identical to TRBD1. This CDR3 has 14 amino acids. The V and J ends lost 3 bases and 5 bases, in that order; junction bases with no gene match: 3. CDR1 is KGHDR, CDR2 SFDVKD, per germline. The CDR3 region is CATSDKGAHQPQHF. CDR3 sequence (DNA): TGTGCCACCAGTGATAAGGGGGCCCATCAGCCCCAGCATTTT.